This T cell receptor (beta chain) appears in the sequencing data of a study of T cell repertoires in cytomegalovirus infection (dated by TCRdb to 2018 to 2020). As for the study more broadly: The HLA type of each donor mattered for the analysis, because public TCR beta signatures pointed to carriage of CMV infection along with the matching HLA type. General conclusions and limits of the study: In the ex vivo response, HLA-C-restricted CMV-specific TCR beta clonotypes were dominant, and in two of eight donors the single most frequent clonotype came from this HLA-C-restricted group. Cumulative frequency of public TCR beta family members discriminated carriers of CMV infection plus the relevant HLA type in this cohort and an independent roughly 340-donor cohort.

Sequencing instrument: Illumina HiSeq 1500. TCRdb handled the public reads itself, with Q25 trimming in fastp and clone calling in MiXCR, and kept productive beta chains. Every entry covers one CDR3 protein and lists the most common genes and DNA from its rows. This sample has around 230,000 distinct CDR3 sequences in its table, and around 6.6% of those were observed once. The ten most abundant clones make up around 6.5% of the sample. A remark on this clonotype: Its antigen is currently not known. Base qualities are not provided; no much larger clone lies one nucleotide away.

The CDR1 and CDR2 encoded by the germline V gene are SGHRS and YFSETQ. From V the trimming removes 4 bases and from J it removes 0 bases, while the gene matches leave 8 bases of the junction unaccounted for. Reading from cysteine to phenylalanine, the CDR3 counts 18 amino acids. This entry keeps only the CDR3 DNA: 54 bases, framed from base 1. The sample consisted of PBMCs. This clonotype was obtained from a human donor in good health (CMV status not recorded). Some clones in this sample may be carry-over from other donors' samples. In this chain, TRBV5-1 is recombined with TRBJ2-3; TRBD2 agrees with 13 junctional bases. In nucleotides, the sequence is TGCGCCAGCAGCGGGGGACTAGCGGGGAGAGCTAGCACAGATACGCAGTATTTT. It translates as CASSGGLAGRASTDTQYF.